Sequencing of this T cell receptor (beta chain) was carried out in a study of T-cell memory formation after mild COVID-19 (dated by TCRdb to the early 2020s). The study in broad terms: TCR sequence clusters from the two donors were largely donor specific. Two young, previously healthy adult volunteers made up the cohort, one male and one female. In two donors, T-cell clones that expanded and contracted after mild COVID-19 were followed by sequencing TCRalpha and TCRbeta repertoires longitudinally. General findings and caveats noted by the study authors: From day 15 to 85, contracting clones showed balanced CD4/CD8 phenotypes, whereas a second wave of clones that expanded from day 15 to 37 leaned towards CD4+. Some responding clones were detected in pre-infection memory, which suggested that pre-existing cross-reactive memory T cells had joined the SARS-CoV-2 response. Contracting CD4+ clones turned up mainly in the CM and EM memory subsets, whereas EMRA was where CD8+ clones were enriched. The second-wave clones that peaked on day 37 were not confirmed to be SARS-CoV-2 specific. Only two mild cases were covered in the study, and larger cohorts including severe cases with pre-infection samples were considered necessary.

Trimming takes 0 bases from V and 3 bases from J, and the germline ends sit 7 bases apart. From its cysteine to its phenylalanine, the CDR3 spans 14 amino acids. CDR3 DNA is the only sequence kept; it has 42 bases, read in frame from the first base. The germline V gene sets CDR1 to MGHRA and CDR2 to YSYEKL. Sequencing took place on an Illumina NovaSeq 6000. Using 5'RACE with constant-segment primers, TCRalpha and TCRbeta cDNA libraries were constructed, with sample barcodes and unique molecular identifiers added in the process. RNA was extracted from every sample with Trizol reagent. Amplification of the libraries took two PCR steps, and the second step added a second sample barcode plus Illumina TruSeq adapters. Sequencing of the libraries was done on an Illumina NovaSeq, producing 2 x 150 bp paired-end reads. The paper's processing steps were these. With migec v1.2.7, reads were demultiplexed and then collapsed into UMI-guided consensus sequences. Using mixcr v2.1.11, UMI consensuses were aligned to TRA and TRB V and J templates and then assembled into clonotypes. Clonotypes were classified as expanded or contracted when called significant by both edgeR and NoisET, with noise models trained on biological replicates. edgeR calls used a false discovery rate-adjusted p below 0.01 and a log2 fold-change threshold of 1. As an exploratory analysis of dynamics, max-normalized trajectories of the 1000 most abundant clonotypes were examined with PCA combined with hierarchical clustering. Separately sequenced CD4+ and CD8+ repertoires were used to assign the CD4 or CD8 phenotype of responding clones. TCRdb cleaned the public reads at Q25 with fastp, built clones with MiXCR and kept in-frame beta chains. Identical CDR3 proteins give one entry, which carries the most common genes and DNA. The authors' filters were not applied to this entry. The sample table shows 160,000 or so distinct CDR3 sequences, and roughly a third are seen once. The ten largest account for around 12% of the sample.

PBMCs were isolated by Ficoll-Paque density gradient centrifugation. This clonotype was picked up a small number of times. Its binding antigen is unknown. It has no much larger one-base neighbor in the sample; base qualities were not kept. Specimen: PBMCs or a T cell subset sorted from them (not recorded which). The origin of this receptor is an adult woman who had mild COVID-19 (a few samples of this study predate the infection). The sample titles of this study are shuffled in the database, so cell type and time point are left out; the donor was told from shared clones. The rearrangement joined TRBV4-1 to TRBJ2-3; the D gene lacks a confident call. In nucleotide form, the sequence is TGCGCCAGCAGCCAAGAGATTCCGACAGATACGCAGTATTTT. This translates into CASSQEIPTDTQYF.